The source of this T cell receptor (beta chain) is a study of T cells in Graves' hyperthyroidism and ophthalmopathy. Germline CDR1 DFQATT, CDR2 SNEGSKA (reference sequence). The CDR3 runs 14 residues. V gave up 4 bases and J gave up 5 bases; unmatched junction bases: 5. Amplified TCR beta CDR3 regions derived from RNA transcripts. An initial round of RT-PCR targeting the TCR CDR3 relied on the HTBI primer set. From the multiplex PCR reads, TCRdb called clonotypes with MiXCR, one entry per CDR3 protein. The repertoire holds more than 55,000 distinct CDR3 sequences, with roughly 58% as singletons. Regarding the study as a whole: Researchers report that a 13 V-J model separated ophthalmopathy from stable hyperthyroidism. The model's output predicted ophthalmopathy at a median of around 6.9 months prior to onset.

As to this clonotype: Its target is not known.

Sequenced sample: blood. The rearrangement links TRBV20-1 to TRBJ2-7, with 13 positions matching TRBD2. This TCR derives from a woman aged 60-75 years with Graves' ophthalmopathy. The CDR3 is CSAITSGGADEQYF. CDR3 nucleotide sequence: TGCAGTGCTATAACTAGCGGGGGGGCCGACGAGCAGTACTTC.